This TCR beta chain was captured by sequencing in a study of blood T cell repertoires in COVID-19. Study-level background: COVID-19 samples from acute and convalescent phases originated in the United States, Italy and Spain. Sample material is recorded as cDNA or gDNA derived from T cells, B-cell-depleted T cells, or PBMCs.

Trimming shortened V by 5 bases and J by 5 bases, and 15 bases separated the two germline ends. The CDR3 totals 14 residues. Germline loops: CDR1 SGHVS, CDR2 FQNEAQ. Source study methods: Counts of nucleated cells, estimated from reference gene primer amplification, were obtained. Repertoires were generated with immunoSEQ multiplex PCR, while TCRdb's copy carries only in-frame clones and drops some. Clonal size and the V and J genes are those of that table, whereas D and trimming came from the DNA. Of roughly 230,000 clones in the sample, 84% were seen once. V is TRBV7-8 and J is TRBJ1-2, with D uncertain. This clonotype originated in a man aged 50 to 59 with acute or convalescent COVID-19. The specimen sequenced was peripheral blood. The CDR3 loop reads CASSLSRAGYGYTF. The CDR3, as DNA: TGTGCCAGCAGCCTCTCCCGGGCGGGGTATGGCTACACCTTC.